In this sample, the clone carrying this TCR beta chain turned up a few times. TCRdb fed the RT-PCR reads into MiXCR, producing one record per CDR3 protein. The sample consists of about 680,000 distinct CDR3 sequences, approximately 15% of them appearing once. The V gene's germline CDR1 is DFQATT and CDR2 SNEGSKA (reference sequence). V was pared by 1 base and J by 6 bases, with 5 bases of the junction left unmatched. CDR3 size: 13 residues. The TCR was taken from a female donor in good health, serving as a healthy control. The chain combines TRBV20-1 with TRBJ1-2, with 7 bases that match TRBD1. Sequenced material: memory CD4+ T cells from blood. The CDR3 reads CSARVETGNGYTF. CDR3 nucleotides: TGCAGTGCTAGAGTTGAGACAGGGAATGGCTACACCTTC.